The rows below give T cell receptor beta chains drawn from one sample of a study of T and B cells in COVID-19 patients. TCRdb re-derived calls from the multiplex PCR reads in MiXCR, one entry per CDR3 protein. The repertoire includes about 18,000 distinct CDR3 sequences, 36% of them detected once, and about 17% sits in the top ten. The specimen was blood. These receptors came from a human donor with active COVID-19. The CDR3 runs from the conserved cysteine through the conserved F or W. Fields, in order: clone size, J gene, V gene, D gene, CDR3 DNA, CDR3 protein. A D gene is named only where the DNA matches it firmly. Clone size is stated in some rows and not others, as once, few, many or a class when expanded.

>.|TRBJ1-2|TRBV15|.
TGTGCCACCAGCTTCCGGGGGGCTAACTATGGCTACACCTTC
CATSFRGANYGYTF
>.|TRBJ2-5|TRBV20-1|TRBD2
TGCAGTGCTTCCTCCTCCAACAGCGGGGTAGAGACCCAGTACTTC
CSASSSNSGVETQYF
>once|TRBJ2-2|TRBV6-1|.
TGTGCCAGCAGTTACGCATACAGTAACACCGGGGAGCTGTTTTTT
CASSYAYSNTGELFF
>few|TRBJ1-1|TRBV6-2/TRBV6-3|TRBD1
TGTGCCAGCAGTACAAGGACAGGCCCTCTGAACACTGAAGCTTTCTTT
CASSTRTGPLNTEAFF
>.|TRBJ1-3|TRBV5-4|.
TGTGCCAGCAGCTTGTTAGGGGACGGAAACACCATATATTTT
CASSLLGDGNTIYF
>.|TRBJ2-5|TRBV18|TRBD1
TGTGCCAGCTCACCATTGGACAGGGTGCAAGAGACCCAGTACTTC
CASSPLDRVQETQYF
>few|TRBJ2-2|TRBV21-1|.
TGTGCCAGCAGCGGAAGAAATCGGACTAGCCGTTATCGGGACACCGGGGAGCTGTTTTTT
CASSGRNRTSRYRDTGELFF
>.|TRBJ2-1|TRBV6-6|.
TGTGCCAGAAGCCGCAGTGGGGGCGGCAATGAGCAGTTCTTC
CARSRSGGGNEQFF
>medium-sized|TRBJ2-1|TRBV27|TRBD2
TGTGCCAGCAGTCTCCTTCCCCCAGCGGGGGGTTACAATGAGCAGTTCTTC
CASSLLPPAGGYNEQFF
>.|TRBJ2-3|TRBV29-1|TRBD2
TGCAGCGTTGAAAAGGGCACTAGCGGGGGGGCGGGTCCAGATACGCAGTATTTT
CSVEKGTSGGAGPDTQYF
>.|TRBJ1-2|TRBV12-3/TRBV12-4|.
TGTGCCAGCAGTTTAGCGCAAACTGTGTGGTATGGCTACACCTTC
CASSLAQTVWYGYTF
>.|TRBJ1-1|TRBV7-6|.
TGTGCCAGCAGCTTGTCTAGGCTAACTGAAGCTTTCTTT
CASSLSRLTEAFF
>few|TRBJ1-6|TRBV13|.
TGTGCCAGCAGCCGAGGGCGCGCCGATAATTCACCCCTCCACTTT
CASSRGRADNSPLHF
>few|TRBJ1-2|TRBV19|.
TGTGCCAGTACCATGCCCGACAGGTACTATGGCTACACCTTC
CASTMPDRYYGYTF
>few|TRBJ2-2|TRBV12-3/TRBV12-4|TRBD2
TGTGCCAGCAGCGCTGAGGGACTAGTGAAATACGGGGAGCTGTTTTTT
CASSAEGLVKYGELFF
>.|TRBJ1-1|TRBV29-1|.
TGCAGCGTTGTGGGTTCTGGGGGCACTGAAGCTTTCTTT
CSVVGSGGTEAFF
>.|TRBJ1-2|TRBV27|.
TGTGCCAGCAGTCGGGACTTCCTAAACTATGGCTACACCTTC
CASSRDFLNYGYTF
>.|TRBJ1-5|TRBV12-3/TRBV12-4|.
TGTGCTAGTGGTTTGGTACCAACAGGTAATCAGCCCCAGCATTTT
CASGLVPTGNQPQHF
>once|TRBJ1-2|TRBV5-6|TRBD1
TGTGCCAGCAGCTTGGGTTCGTCGGGACAGTCACGGAAGAGCTACACCTTC
CASSLGSSGQSRKSYTF
>.|TRBJ2-3|TRBV24-1|TRBD1
TGTGCCACCAGTGGCCTCACCCCCCCCGGACAGGGAAGAGATACGCAGTATTTT
CATSGLTPPGQGRDTQYF
>.|TRBJ2-5|TRBV7-6|.
TGTGCCAGCAGCTTCTACCCTAAAGAGACCCAGTACTTC
CASSFYPKETQYF
>.|TRBJ1-1|TRBV5-5|.
TGTGCCAGCAGCTTGTGGGGAGGGCAAACAGAAGAAGCTTTCTTT
CASSLWGGQTEEAFF
>few|TRBJ2-1|TRBV18|TRBD1
TGTGCCAGCTCACCACTACCTCCGGGACAGGGGAGGAATGAGCAGTTCTTC
CASSPLPPGQGRNEQFF
>.|TRBJ2-5|TRBV15|.
TGTGCCACCAGCAGAGTACAGAACCAAGAGACCCAGTACTTC
CATSRVQNQETQYF
>few|TRBJ2-7|TRBV6-6|.
TGTGCCAGCAGTGCGGGTTACGAGCAGTACTTC
CASSAGYEQYF
>.|TRBJ2-1|TRBV7-2|TRBD2
TGTGCCAGCAGCCTCCTTAGCGGGGGAATTTACAATGAGCAGTTCTTC
CASSLLSGGIYNEQFF
>few|TRBJ2-3|TRBV12-3/TRBV12-4|.
TGTGCCGGCGGCGGGGACACAGATACGCAGTATTTT
CAGGGDTDTQYF
>.|TRBJ2-1|TRBV20-1|.
TGCAGTGCCCCAGGGTTGGGGCTGGATGAGCAGTTCTTC
CSAPGLGLDEQFF
>.|TRBJ1-1|TRBV12-3/TRBV12-4|TRBD1
TGTGCCAGCAGCTATCCGACAGGGGGCCGAGACACTGAAGCTTTCTTT
CASSYPTGGRDTEAFF
>.|TRBJ2-2|TRBV5-1|.
TGCGCCAGCAGCTTGGGTCCACCTGGCGGGGAGCTGTTTTTT
CASSLGPPGGELFF
>few|TRBJ2-3|TRBV7-6|.
TGTGCCAGCAGCTTAAAGGTCAGACAAGCCCTATCAGTACAGGATACGCAGTATTTT
CASSLKVRQALSVQDTQYF
>few|TRBJ1-2|TRBV6-6|.
TGTGCCAGCAGTTACGGACAGTTCTATGGCTACACCTTC
CASSYGQFYGYTF
>.|TRBJ2-5|TRBV6-1|.
TGTGCCAGCAGCCAAAACGGGGTTGGGGAGACCCAGTACTTC
CASSQNGVGETQYF
>.|TRBJ1-5|TRBV6-6|.
TGTGCCAGCAGTTCGCCCCCCGGAAATCAGCCCCAGCATTTT
CASSSPPGNQPQHF
>.|TRBJ1-5|TRBV12-3/TRBV12-4|TRBD1
TGTGCCAGCAGTTGGGACAGGGGGCAGCCCCAGCATTTT
CASSWDRGQPQHF
>.|TRBJ1-2|TRBV24-1|TRBD1
TGTGCCACCAGTGACGGACAGGGCTATGGCTACACCTTC
CATSDGQGYGYTF
>.|TRBJ2-7|TRBV27|TRBD1
TGTGCCAGCAGTTTATATGCAGGGGGCCCCTGCGAGCAGTACTTC
CASSLYAGGPCEQYF
>.|TRBJ2-5|TRBV5-1|TRBD2
TGCGCCAGCAGCTCGCTTGATAGCGGGGAAGAGACCCAGTACTTC
CASSSLDSGEETQYF
>.|TRBJ2-2|TRBV24-1|.
TGTGCCACCAGTGGACCCCTAGGCGATCTTACCGGGGAGCTGTTTTTT
CATSGPLGDLTGELFF
>.|TRBJ2-3|TRBV20-1|TRBD1
TGCAGTGCTGTGGACAGGGGCGGCACAGATACGCAGTATTTT
CSAVDRGGTDTQYF
>few|TRBJ1-1|TRBV19|.
TGTGCCAGTATCCAGACCGAGACGAACACTGAAGCTTTCTTT
CASIQTETNTEAFF
>few|TRBJ2-3|TRBV7-9|TRBD1
TGTGCCAGCAGCCCCGGGACAGGGAAGGCAGATACGCAGTATTTT
CASSPGTGKADTQYF
>few|TRBJ2-6|TRBV28|TRBD1
TGTGCCAGCTCCAAGTCGAGGACAGGGGGGGTCTCTGGGGCCAACGTCCTGACTTTC
CASSKSRTGGVSGANVLTF
>.|TRBJ1-2|TRBV5-6|TRBD1
TGTGCCAGCAGCCCAGGGACAGGGGGCCTCTCAGTGTGGGGCTACACCTTC
CASSPGTGGLSVWGYTF
>.|TRBJ1-1|TRBV6-4|TRBD1
TGTGCCAGCAGTCCAGACAGGGAGAACACTGAAGCTTTCTTT
CASSPDRENTEAFF
>.|TRBJ1-6|TRBV5-4|TRBD1
TGTGCCAGCAGCCGTGACAGACAGGGGCCTTCACCCCTCCACTTT
CASSRDRQGPSPLHF
>.|TRBJ1-5|TRBV15|.
TGTGCCACCAGCAGAGAGGGAATGAGCAATCAGCCCCAGCATTTT
CATSREGMSNQPQHF
>.|TRBJ2-7|TRBV19|.
TGTGCCAGACCCGGGGGCTCCTACGAGCAGTACTTC
CARPGGSYEQYF
>.|TRBJ2-3|TRBV7-2|TRBD2
TGTGCCAGCAGTTTATTAGCGGGGGGGCCCACAGATACGCAGTATTTT
CASSLLAGGPTDTQYF